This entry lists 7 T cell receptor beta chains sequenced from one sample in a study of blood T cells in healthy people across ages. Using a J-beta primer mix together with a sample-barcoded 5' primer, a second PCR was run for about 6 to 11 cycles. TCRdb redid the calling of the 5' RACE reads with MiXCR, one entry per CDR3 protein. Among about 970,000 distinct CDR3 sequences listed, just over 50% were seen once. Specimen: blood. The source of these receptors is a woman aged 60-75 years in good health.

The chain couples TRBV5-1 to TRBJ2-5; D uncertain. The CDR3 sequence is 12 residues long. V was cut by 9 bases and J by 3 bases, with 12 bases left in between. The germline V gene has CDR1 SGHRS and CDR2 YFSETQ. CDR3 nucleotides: TGCGCCAACCCCGACTCGGAAGAGACCCAGTACTTC. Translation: CANPDSEETQYF.

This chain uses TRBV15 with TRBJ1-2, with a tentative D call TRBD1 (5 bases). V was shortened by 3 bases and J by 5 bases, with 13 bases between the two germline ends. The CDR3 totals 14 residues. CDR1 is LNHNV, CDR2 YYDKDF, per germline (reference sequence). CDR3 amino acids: CATSSYRSGYGYTF. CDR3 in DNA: TGTGCCACCAGCAGTTACAGGTCCGGTTATGGCTACACCTTC.

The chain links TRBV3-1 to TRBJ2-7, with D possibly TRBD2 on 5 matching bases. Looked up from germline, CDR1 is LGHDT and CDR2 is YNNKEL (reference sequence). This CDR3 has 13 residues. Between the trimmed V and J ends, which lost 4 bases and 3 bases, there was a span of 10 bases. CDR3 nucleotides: TGTGCCAGCAGCCGTACAGAGGGCTACGAGCAGTACTTC. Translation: CASSRTEGYEQYF.

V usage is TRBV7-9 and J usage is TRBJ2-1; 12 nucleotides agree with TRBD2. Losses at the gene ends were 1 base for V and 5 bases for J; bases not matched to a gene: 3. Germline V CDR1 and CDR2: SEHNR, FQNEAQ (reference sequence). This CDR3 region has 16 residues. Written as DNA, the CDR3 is TGTGCCAGCAGCTTAGAGGGACTAGCGGGTAACAATGAGCAGTTCTTC. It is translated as CASSLEGLAGNNEQFF.

This CDR3 is CASSYLAGTKNIQYF. CDR3 bases: TGTGCCAGCAGTTATTTAGCGGGGACCAAAAACATTCAGTACTTC. This chain connects TRBV6-2 or TRBV6-3 to TRBJ2-4; TRBD2 matches 8 bases. V shed 3 bases, J shed 2 bases, and the junction held 3 bases outside the gene matches. There are 15 residues in the CDR3. The germline CDR1 and CDR2 sequences are MNHEY and SVGEGT.

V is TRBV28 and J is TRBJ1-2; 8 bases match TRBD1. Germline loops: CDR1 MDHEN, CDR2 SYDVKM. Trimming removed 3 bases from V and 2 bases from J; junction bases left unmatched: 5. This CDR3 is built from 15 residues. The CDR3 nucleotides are TGTGCCAGCAGTTTCGGACAGGGCAAAAACTATGGCTACACCTTC. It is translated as CASSFGQGKNYGYTF.

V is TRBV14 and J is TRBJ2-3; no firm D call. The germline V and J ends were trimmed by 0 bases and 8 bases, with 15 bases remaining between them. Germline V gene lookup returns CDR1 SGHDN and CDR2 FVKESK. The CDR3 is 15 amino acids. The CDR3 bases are TGTGCCAGCAGCCAAGATTATGGTCGGTGGGGTACGCAGTATTTT. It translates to CASSQDYGRWGTQYF.